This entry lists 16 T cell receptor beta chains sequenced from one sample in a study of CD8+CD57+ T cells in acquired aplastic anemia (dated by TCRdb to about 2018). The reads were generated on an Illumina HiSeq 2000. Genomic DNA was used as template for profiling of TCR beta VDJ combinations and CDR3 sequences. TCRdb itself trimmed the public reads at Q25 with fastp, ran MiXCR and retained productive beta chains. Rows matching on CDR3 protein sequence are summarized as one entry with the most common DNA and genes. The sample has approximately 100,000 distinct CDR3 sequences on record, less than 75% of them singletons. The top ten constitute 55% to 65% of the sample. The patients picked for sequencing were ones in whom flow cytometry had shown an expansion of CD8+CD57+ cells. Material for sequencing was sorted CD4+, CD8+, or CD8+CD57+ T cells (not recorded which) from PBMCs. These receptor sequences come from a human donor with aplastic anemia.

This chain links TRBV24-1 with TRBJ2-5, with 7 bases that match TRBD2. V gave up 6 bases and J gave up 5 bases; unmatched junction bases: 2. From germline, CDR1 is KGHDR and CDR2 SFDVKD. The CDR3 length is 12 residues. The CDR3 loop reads CATSSGMETQYF. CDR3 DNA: TGTGCCACCAGTAGCGGGATGGAGACCCAGTACTTC.

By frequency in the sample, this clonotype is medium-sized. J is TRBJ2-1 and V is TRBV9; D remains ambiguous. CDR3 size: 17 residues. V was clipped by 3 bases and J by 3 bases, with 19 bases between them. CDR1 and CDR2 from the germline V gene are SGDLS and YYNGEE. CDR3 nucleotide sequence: TGTGCCAGCAGCGCGGAGTTTCATGACGGGTTCTACAATGAGCAGTTCTTC. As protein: CASSAEFHDGFYNEQFF.

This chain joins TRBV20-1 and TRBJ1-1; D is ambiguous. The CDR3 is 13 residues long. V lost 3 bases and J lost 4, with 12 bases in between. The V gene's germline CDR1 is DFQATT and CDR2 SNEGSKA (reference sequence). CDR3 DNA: TGCAGTGCTAGTAAACAGATCTCCACTGAAGCTTTCTTT. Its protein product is CSASKQISTEAFF.

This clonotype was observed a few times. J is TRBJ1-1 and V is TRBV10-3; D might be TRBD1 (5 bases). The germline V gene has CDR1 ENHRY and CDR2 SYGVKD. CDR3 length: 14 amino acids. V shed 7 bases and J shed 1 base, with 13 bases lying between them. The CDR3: CAINDSPPNTEAFF. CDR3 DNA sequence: TGTGCCATCAATGACAGCCCCCCGAACACTGAAGCTTTCTTT.

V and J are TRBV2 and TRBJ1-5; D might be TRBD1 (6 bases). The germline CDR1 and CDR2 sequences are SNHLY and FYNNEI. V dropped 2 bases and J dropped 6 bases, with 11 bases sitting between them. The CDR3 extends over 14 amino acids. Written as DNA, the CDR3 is TGTGCCAGCAGTGAATTCGGACAGATTCAGCCCCAGCATTTT. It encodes CASSEFGQIQPQHF.

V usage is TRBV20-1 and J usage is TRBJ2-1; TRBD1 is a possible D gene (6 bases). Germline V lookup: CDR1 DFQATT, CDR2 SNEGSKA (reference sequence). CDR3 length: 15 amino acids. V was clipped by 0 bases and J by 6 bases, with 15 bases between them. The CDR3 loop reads CSARDYARGGNEQFF. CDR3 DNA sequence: TGCAGTGCTAGAGACTACGCCCGAGGGGGCAATGAGCAGTTCTTC.

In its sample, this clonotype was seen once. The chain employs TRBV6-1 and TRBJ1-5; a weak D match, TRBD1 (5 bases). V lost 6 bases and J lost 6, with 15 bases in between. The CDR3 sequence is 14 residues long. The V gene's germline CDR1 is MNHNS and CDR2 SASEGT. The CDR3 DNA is TGTGCCAGCAGCCCGACAGCTATCGGTCAGCCCCAGCATTTT. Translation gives CASSPTAIGQPQHF.

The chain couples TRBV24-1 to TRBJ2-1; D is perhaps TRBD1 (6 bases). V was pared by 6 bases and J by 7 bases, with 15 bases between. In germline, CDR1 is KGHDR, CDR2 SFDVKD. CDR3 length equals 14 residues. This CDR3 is CATSNRVVSNEQFF. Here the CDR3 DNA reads TGTGCCACCAGTAACAGGGTGGTGTCGAATGAGCAGTTCTTC.

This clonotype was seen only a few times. The CDR3 is CASSFTRTEQYF. In DNA form, the CDR3 reads TGTGCCAGCAGCTTTACGCGGACCGAGCAGTACTTC. The chain uses TRBV7-9 and TRBJ2-7, with D unresolved. Trimming removed 3 bases from V and 6 bases from J, with 9 bases in between. CDR1 and CDR2 from the germline V gene are SEHNR and FQNEAQ (reference sequence). The CDR3 length is 12 residues.

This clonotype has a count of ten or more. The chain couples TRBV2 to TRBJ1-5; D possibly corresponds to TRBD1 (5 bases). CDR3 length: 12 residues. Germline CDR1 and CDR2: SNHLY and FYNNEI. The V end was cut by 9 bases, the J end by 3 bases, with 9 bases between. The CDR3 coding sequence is TGTGCCAGTCAGGACACCAATCAGCCCCAGCATTTT. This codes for CASQDTNQPQHF. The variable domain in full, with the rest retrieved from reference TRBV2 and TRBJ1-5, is EPEVTQTPSHQVTQMGQEVILRCVPISNHLYFYWYRQILGQKVEFLVSFYNNEISEKSEIFDDQFSVERPDGSNFTLKIRSTKLEDSAMYFCASQDTNQPQHFGDGTRLSIL.

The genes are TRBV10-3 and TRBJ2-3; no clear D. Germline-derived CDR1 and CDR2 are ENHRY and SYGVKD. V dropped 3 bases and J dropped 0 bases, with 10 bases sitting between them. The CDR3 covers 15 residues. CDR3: CAISDSSSSTDTQYF. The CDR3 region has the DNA TGTGCCATCAGTGACAGCTCATCTAGCACAGATACGCAGTATTTT.

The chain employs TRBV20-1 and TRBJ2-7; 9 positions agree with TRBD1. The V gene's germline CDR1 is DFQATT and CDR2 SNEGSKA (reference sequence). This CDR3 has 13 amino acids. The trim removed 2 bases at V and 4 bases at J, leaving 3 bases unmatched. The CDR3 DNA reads TGCAGTGCTAGACCCGGGACAGGGTACGAGCAGTACTTC. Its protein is CSARPGTGYEQYF.

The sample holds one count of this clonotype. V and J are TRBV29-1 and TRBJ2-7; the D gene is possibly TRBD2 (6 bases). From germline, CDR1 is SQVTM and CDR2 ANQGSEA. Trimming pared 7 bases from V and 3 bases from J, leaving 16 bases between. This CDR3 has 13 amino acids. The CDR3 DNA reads TGCAGCGCCGGCGGTAGCGGAATCTACGAGCAGTACTTC. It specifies CSAGGSGIYEQYF.

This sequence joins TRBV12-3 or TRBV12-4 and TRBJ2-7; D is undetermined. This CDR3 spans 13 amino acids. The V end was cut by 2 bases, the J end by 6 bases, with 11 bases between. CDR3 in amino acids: CASSLSGVGEQYV. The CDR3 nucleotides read TGTGCCAGCAGTTTAAGTGGGGTTGGCGAGCAGTACGTC.

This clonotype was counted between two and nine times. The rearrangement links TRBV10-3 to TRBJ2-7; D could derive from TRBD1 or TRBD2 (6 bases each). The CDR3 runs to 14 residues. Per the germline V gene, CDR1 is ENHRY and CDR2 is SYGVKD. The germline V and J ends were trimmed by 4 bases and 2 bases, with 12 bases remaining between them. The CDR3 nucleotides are TGTGCCATCAGTGCACGGGGGCCAACCTACGAGCAGTACTTC. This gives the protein CAISARGPTYEQYF.

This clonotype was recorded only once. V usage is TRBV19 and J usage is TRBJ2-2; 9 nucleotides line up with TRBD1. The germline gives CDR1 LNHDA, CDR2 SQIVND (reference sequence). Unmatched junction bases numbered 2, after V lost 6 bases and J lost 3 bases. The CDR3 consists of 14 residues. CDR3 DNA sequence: TGTGCCAGTAGGTGGGACAGGGACACCGGGGAGCTGTTTTTT. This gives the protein CASRWDRDTGELFF.